One T cell receptor (beta chain) is described in this entry. At one boundary the junction diverges from the germline segment, which might be a read error. When replicate PCRs were run on sorted subsets, they used 200 ng DNA, some 30,000 T cell genomes. Assay used: immunoSEQ multiplex PCR; TCRdb lists only in-frame clones, some missing. The data show some 2,000,000 clones, 90% to 96% seen once. The CDR3 covers 15 residues. The germline V gene has CDR1 MDHEN and CDR2 SYDVKM. These data are taken from a study of shared clonotypes between healthy human individuals. The receptor's source is a man aged 18 to 30 in good health. Sequenced material: naive CD4+ T cells sorted from blood. The subset here: CD45RA+ positively selected. The rearrangement joins TRBV28 to TRBJ2-5, with D tentatively TRBD1 (6 bases). The CDR3 is CASSLSLTIIQGYHF. DNA for the CDR3: TGTGCCAGCAGTTTAAGTCTAACCATCATACAGGGTTACCACTTC.